These 30 T cell receptor beta chains were sequenced from one sample in a study of regulatory T cells in long-lasting Graves disease. Building the TCR beta libraries relied on iRepertoire HTBI primers, and CDR3 regions underwent Arm-PCR. Using its own MiXCR run on the multiplex PCR reads, TCRdb lists one record per CDR3 protein. The repertoire holds 450,000 or so distinct CDR3 sequences, with around a fifth as singletons. Time point here: persistent/refractory GD, antithyroid drugs over 5 years with positive TRAb. Isolated PBMC RNA provided the starting material for the TCR library. The sequences come from peripheral blood mononuclear cells (PBMCs), collected when the disease was refractory, from a patient treated with antithyroid drugs. Receptors were obtained from a female donor with Graves disease.

The rearrangement uses TRBV12-3 or TRBV12-4 and TRBJ1-5, with a possible D match to TRBD1 (6 bases). The V gene lost 7 bases and the J gene lost 6 bases, with 10 bases spanning the gap. CDR3 length: 12 residues. In DNA, the CDR3 is TGTGCCAGCAACAGAGGGGGTCAGCCCCAGCATTTT. Translating it yields CASNRGGQPQHF.

This clonotype was seen a few times. The chain is built from TRBV7-2 and TRBJ2-2, with D perhaps matching TRBD2 (5 bases). CDR3 size: 15 residues. Germline CDR1 is SGHTA and CDR2 is FQGNSA. The germline V and J ends were trimmed by 6 bases and 3 bases, with 14 bases remaining between them. The chain's CDR3 is CASSRRGSYTGELFF. The CDR3, as DNA: TGTGCCAGCAGTCGGCGCGGGTCGTACACCGGGGAGCTGTTTTTT.

The chain has TRBV15 and TRBJ2-7, with TRBD1 matching over 10 bases. With V trimmed by 4 bases and J by 5 bases, 5 bases remained unmatched. CDR3 size: 14 residues. Germline CDR1 reads LNHNV; CDR2 reads YYDKDF (reference sequence). The CDR3 spells CATSTWTGGNEQYF. The DNA for the CDR3 is TGTGCCACCAGCACCTGGACAGGGGGAAACGAGCAGTACTTC.

This clonotype has a handful of counts. The V and J genes are TRBV6-2 or TRBV6-3 and TRBJ2-7, with D possibly matching TRBD2 (9 bases). CDR3 length: 18 amino acids. Trimming took 4 bases from V and 2 from J, leaving 24 bases between them. Per germline, CDR1 MNHEY and CDR2 SVGEGT. The CDR3 nucleotides read TGTGCCAGCAGTTTCAGGGGGCAGATAGCGGGAGTCACCTACGAGCAGTACTTC. Amino acids: CASSFRGQIAGVTYEQYF.

Remarks on this clonotype: A much larger clonotype is one base distant, so this may be a read error. The CDR3 here is CASSEVGRIYGYTF. The DNA of the CDR3 is TGTGCCAGCAGTGAAGTGGGACGGATCTATGGCTACACCTTC. The chain has TRBV25-1 and TRBJ1-2; tentatively, D is TRBD1 (5 bases). Deletions cut 2 bases from V and 4 bases from J, with 11 bases between. The germline CDR1 and CDR2 sequences are MGHDK and SYGVNS. CDR3 length: 14 residues.

In this sample, this clonotype turned up a few times. The V and J genes are TRBV10-3 and TRBJ1-1, with a weak D call TRBD1 (5 bases). V was trimmed by 2 bases and J by 3 bases, leaving 19 bases between them. CDR1 is ENHRY, CDR2 SYGVKD, per germline. The length of the CDR3 is 17 residues. CDR3 in amino acids: CAISEGPGRQGDTEAFF. CDR3 DNA sequence: TGTGCCATCAGTGAGGGGCCGGGACGCCAAGGGGACACTGAAGCTTTCTTT.

This clonotype was counted only a few times. This chain links TRBV3-1 with TRBJ2-7; D is unresolved. V dropped 0 bases and J dropped 2 bases, with 11 bases sitting between them. Germline CDR1 reads LGHDT; CDR2 reads YNNKEL (reference sequence). This CDR3 comprises 15 residues. The CDR3 protein is CASSQEQSAAYEQYF. The CDR3 DNA sequence: TGTGCCAGCAGCCAAGAGCAGTCGGCCGCCTACGAGCAGTACTTC.

At least ten counts were recorded for this clonotype. The chain has TRBV28 and TRBJ1-6; 7 bases agree with TRBD1. There are 17 residues in the CDR3. V was clipped by 6 bases and J by 5 bases; unmatched bases: 13. CDR1 and CDR2 (germline): MDHEN, SYDVKM. The CDR3 DNA sequence: TGTGCCAGCAGCTTGACTAATCCGGGACAGCATAATTCACCCCTCCACTTT. Protein sequence: CASSLTNPGQHNSPLHF.

This clonotype has ten or more counts. V and J are TRBV12-3 or TRBV12-4 and TRBJ2-2; the match to TRBD2 covers 11 bases. The J segment lost 2 bases and the V segment lost 7 bases, leaving 21 bases of the junction unmatched. This CDR3 has 21 residues. Written as DNA, the CDR3 is TGTGCCAGCAAACCGCGAGTACGGGACATTGGGACTAGCGGTAACACCGGGGAGCTGTTTTTT. It encodes CASKPRVRDIGTSGNTGELFF.

The chain recombines TRBV11-3 with TRBJ2-7, with 9 nucleotides matching TRBD1. This CDR3 region has 16 residues. The germline gives CDR1 SGHNT, CDR2 YENEEA. V gave up 1 base and J gave up 0 bases; unmatched junction bases: 4. The CDR3 reads CASSLGTGQGSYEQYF. The CDR3 DNA is TGTGCCAGCAGCTTAGGGACGGGACAGGGCTCCTACGAGCAGTACTTC.

The sample holds many counts of this clonotype. This chain joins TRBV6-1 and TRBJ1-2, with D perhaps matching TRBD1 (5 bases). The CDR3 length is 14 residues. Germline V gene data show CDR1 as MNHNS and CDR2 as SASEGT. V was trimmed by 5 bases and J by 13 bases, leaving 23 bases between them. This chain's CDR3 is CASSRSGTSHYPTF. CDR3 DNA: TGTGCCAGCAGTCGATCCGGGACTTCCCATTACCCCACCTTC.

To note about this clonotype: It may be a read error: a sequence one base away is much more abundant. J is TRBJ1-5 and V is TRBV15, with D perhaps TRBD1 (5 bases). CDR3 size: 19 residues. Germline CDR1 reads LNHNV; CDR2 reads YYDKDF (reference sequence). The CDR3 sequence: CTTSRATLGRWGINQPQHF. The CDR3, as DNA: TGTACCACCAGCAGAGCTACCCTTGGGCGGTGGGGGATCAATCAGCCCCAGCATTTT.

This rearrangement joins TRBV6-1 to TRBJ2-2; no definite D call. The CDR3 loop spans 16 amino acids. The germline V and J ends were trimmed by 3 bases and 0 bases, with 11 bases remaining between them. Germline lookup yields CDR1 MNHNS and CDR2 SASEGT. The CDR3 is CASSEASSANTGELFF. CDR3 DNA: TGTGCCAGCAGTGAGGCCTCCAGCGCGAACACCGGGGAGCTGTTTTTT.

The chain links TRBV9 to TRBJ2-7; weak D call: TRBD2 (7 bases). V dropped 3 bases and J dropped 9 bases, with 10 bases sitting between them. Germline assignment: CDR1 SGDLS and CDR2 YYNGEE. This CDR3 has 11 amino acids. The CDR3 sequence is CASSGGGGQYF. CDR3 coding DNA: TGTGCCAGCAGCGGAGGGGGGGGGCAGTACTTC.

This clonotype was counted between two and nine times. V gene TRBV5-1 combines with J gene TRBJ2-1, with 8 bases aligning to TRBD1. The germline CDR1 and CDR2 sequences are SGHRS and YFSETQ. Germline trimming cut 5 bases from V and 8 bases from J; bases unmatched to any gene: 15. The CDR3 is made up of 16 amino acids. Written as DNA, the CDR3 is TGCGCCAGCAGTGTCGGACAGGGTTCAGGGTTCGATGAGCAGTTCTTC. It yields the protein CASSVGQGSGFDEQFF.

This clonotype was detected ten times or more. The CDR3 spells CASSLGQGPNQPQHF. CDR3 bases: TGTGCCAGCAGTCTAGGACAGGGCCCCAATCAGCCCCAGCATTTT. J is TRBJ1-5 and V is TRBV6-2 or TRBV6-3, with TRBD1 identical over 8 bases. J gave up 3 bases and V 5 bases, and 6 bases lay outside the gene matches. CDR3 length equals 15 residues. Looked up from germline, CDR1 is MNHEY and CDR2 is SVGEGT.

The rearrangement uses TRBV3-1 and TRBJ1-2; 9 bases fit TRBD1. Germline V CDR1 and CDR2: LGHDT, YNNKEL (reference sequence). The CDR3 totals 14 residues. The ends lost 3 bases at V and 7 bases at J; junction bases unmatched: 6. The CDR3, as DNA: TGTGCCAGCAGCCAGGGACAGGGTGAGGCTGGCTACACCTTC. Its protein is CASSQGQGEAGYTF.

This clonotype was detected only a few times. V is TRBV19 and J is TRBJ1-1; possibly TRBD1 for D (5 bases). Germline V gene sequence: CDR1 LNHDA, CDR2 SQIVND (reference sequence). CDR3 length equals 16 residues. V was shortened by 3 bases and J by 6 bases, with 20 bases between the two germline ends. The CDR3, as DNA: TGTGCCAGTAGTATGAGGAGGGGCAGACCGGGGGCTGAAGCTTTCTTT. Translated: CASSMRRGRPGAEAFF.

V is TRBV5-1 and J is TRBJ1-4; 7 nucleotides line up with TRBD1. The CDR3 length is 15 residues. CDR1 SGHRS and CDR2 YFSETQ come from the germline V gene. With 0 bases clipped from V and 5 bases from J, the junction kept 4 bases outside the gene matches. For the CDR3, the DNA is TGCGCCAGCAGCTTGGCGGGACAGCGCAATGAAAAACTGTTTTTT. It translates to CASSLAGQRNEKLFF.

V gene TRBV11-2 combines with J gene TRBJ1-6; D is possibly TRBD1 (6 bases). Germline V CDR1 and CDR2: SGHAT, FQNNGV. The CDR3 loop spans 14 amino acids. V was shortened by 4 bases and J by 10 bases, with 14 bases between the two germline ends. CDR3 coding DNA: TGTGCCAGCAGCTCCCCTCGGGGGGCCTCACCCCTCCACTTT. It specifies CASSSPRGASPLHF.

This clonotype was found a few times. CDR3 region: CAITQQGGYGYTF. The CDR3 nucleotides read TGTGCCATCACTCAACAGGGAGGCTATGGCTACACCTTC. This rearrangement joins TRBV10-3 to TRBJ1-2; D might be TRBD1 (6 bases). Germline values: CDR1 ENHRY, CDR2 SYGVKD. The CDR3 has 13 residues. V gave up 7 bases and J gave up 4 bases, with 13 bases separating them.

This clonotype has more than one count but fewer than ten. The CDR3 sequence is CASSITTKGWETQYF. DNA of the CDR3: TGTGCCAGCAGCATTACGACGAAGGGGTGGGAGACCCAGTACTTC. This chain connects TRBV7-9 to TRBJ2-5; possibly TRBD1 for D (5 bases). The germline V and J ends were trimmed by 5 bases and 5 bases, with 18 bases remaining between them. This CDR3 has 15 residues. In germline, CDR1 is SEHNR, CDR2 FQNEAQ (reference sequence). Drawing the rest from reference TRBV7-9 and TRBJ2-5, the complete variable domain is DTGVSQNPRHKITKRGQNVTFRCDPISEHNRLYWYRQTLGQGPEFLTYFQNEAQLEKSRLLSDRFSAERPKGSFSTLEIQRTEQGDSAMYLCASSITTKGWETQYFGPGTRLLVL.

This clonotype has just a few counts. The V gene is TRBV5-8, the J gene TRBJ1-1; D is undetermined. Trimming took 3 bases from V and 3 from J, leaving 9 bases between them. The length of the CDR3 is 13 residues. In germline, CDR1 is SGHTS, CDR2 YDEGEE. The CDR3 sequence is CASSSREDTEAFF. The DNA for the CDR3 is TGTGCCAGCAGCTCCCGGGAGGACACTGAAGCTTTCTTT.

This clonotype was counted between two and nine times. V is TRBV24-1 and J is TRBJ1-2; 7 bases are a match to TRBD1. Germline V gives CDR1 KGHDR, CDR2 SFDVKD. The trim removed 4 bases at V and 5 bases at J, leaving 3 bases unmatched. There are 13 residues in the CDR3. The CDR3 protein is CATSDRRGYGYTF. Written as DNA, the CDR3 is TGTGCCACCAGTGACCGCAGGGGGTATGGCTACACCTTC.

The chain recombines TRBV25-1 with TRBJ2-5; tentatively, D is TRBD2 (5 bases). CDR3 length equals 15 residues. Germline CDR1 MGHDK, CDR2 SYGVNS. The ends were cut back, 5 bases at V and 3 bases at J, with 16 bases in the middle. CDR3 nucleotide sequence: TGTGCCAGCAGTCGGCACGAGGGAAGGGAAGAGACCCAGTACTTC. This encodes CASSRHEGREETQYF.

The V and J genes are TRBV4-1 and TRBJ1-4; TRBD1 matches at 9 bases. From germline, CDR1 is MGHRA and CDR2 YSYEKL. V lost 4 bases and J lost 8; bases outside the gene matches: 11. The CDR3 is made up of 16 amino acids. CDR3 nucleotide sequence: TGCGCCAGCAGCCCGCCAGGAGGACAGGGGCGCGAAAAACTGTTTTTT. Residues: CASSPPGGQGREKLFF.

As to this clonotype: Since a much larger clone is just one base distant, this may be a read error. This chain uses TRBV7-8 with TRBJ1-2, with D perhaps TRBD1 (6 bases). The V end lost 1 base, the J end lost 8 bases, and 20 bases lay between the germline ends. The germline gives CDR1 SGHVS, CDR2 FQNEAQ. The CDR3 sequence is 16 residues long. The CDR3: CASSLEGGPLTKGYTF. The CDR3 DNA reads TGTGCCAGCAGCTTAGAGGGGGGTCCCCTAACGAAGGGCTACACCTTC.

There are a few counts of this clonotype. V usage is TRBV7-2 and J usage is TRBJ2-1; D might be TRBD1 (5 bases). The CDR3 is made up of 14 amino acids. V gave up 5 bases and J gave up 6 bases, with 14 bases separating them. Germline values: CDR1 SGHTA, CDR2 FQGNSA. CDR3 sequence: CASSATRQFNEQFF. DNA for the CDR3: TGTGCCAGCAGCGCGACGCGACAGTTCAATGAGCAGTTCTTC.

This clonotype has at least ten counts. The chain joins TRBV28 to TRBJ2-5, with TRBD2 identical over 7 bases. The J segment lost 6 bases and the V segment lost 2 bases, leaving 9 bases of the junction unmatched. Germline loops: CDR1 MDHEN, CDR2 SYDVKM. The CDR3 covers 15 residues. The CDR3: CASSLQSGGRKTQYF. CDR3 DNA: TGTGCCAGCAGTTTACAGTCGGGGGGACGCAAGACCCAGTACTTC.

This clonotype was detected only a few times. CDR3 residues: CASRSTGTGLEEQYF. CDR3 DNA sequence: TGTGCCAGCAGATCAACCGGGACCGGTTTGGAGGAGCAGTACTTC. The chain employs TRBV27 and TRBJ2-7; D tentatively fits TRBD1 or TRBD2 (5 bases each). The V end was cut by 6 bases, the J end by 7 bases, with 22 bases between. Germline loops: CDR1 MNHEY, CDR2 SMNVEV (reference sequence). The CDR3 is 15 amino acids.